This T cell receptor (beta chain) was identified in a study of T-cell memory formation after mild COVID-19 (dated by TCRdb to the early 2020s). Background on the whole study: Most TCR sequence clusters were specific to one of the two donors. T-cell clones expanding and contracting after mild COVID-19 in two donors were tracked by longitudinal TCRalpha and TCRbeta repertoire sequencing. Two young, previously healthy adult volunteers, one female and one male, were included in the cohort. The paper's findings and limits, for the study overall: The study covered only two mild cases, and larger cohorts including severe cases with pre-infection samples were considered necessary. SARS-CoV-2 specificity was not confirmed for the second-wave clones peaking on day 37. Clones that contracted from day 15 to 85 showed balanced CD4/CD8 phenotypes, whereas a second wave of clones that expanded from day 15 to 37 leaned towards CD4+. Contracting CD4+ clones were located mainly in the CM and EM memory subsets, whereas CD8+ clones were found to be enriched in EMRA. The detection of some responding clones in pre-infection memory suggests that pre-existing cross-reactive memory T cells joined the SARS-CoV-2 response.

Of note for this clonotype: This clone's antigen is unknown. No base-level quality is on record; no much larger clone is a single base apart.

From cysteine to phenylalanine, the CDR3 is 17 amino acids long. Kept here is only the CDR3 DNA, which spans 51 bases and is read in frame from base 1. The germline V end is reduced by 0 bases and the J end by 4 bases; junction bases left unmatched: 5. The germline V gene sets CDR1 to SGHDN and CDR2 to FVKESK. The data were produced on an Illumina NovaSeq 6000. TCRalpha and TCRbeta cDNA libraries were constructed by 5'RACE with constant-segment primers, with sample barcodes and unique molecular identifiers being introduced. RNA was extracted from every sample with Trizol reagent. Amplification of the libraries took two PCR steps, and the second step added a second sample barcode plus Illumina TruSeq adapters. Sequencing of libraries was performed on an Illumina NovaSeq with 2 x 150 bp paired-end reads. Regarding the original processing steps: With migec v1.2.7, reads were demultiplexed and then collapsed into UMI-guided consensus sequences. Using mixcr v2.1.11, UMI consensuses were aligned to TRA and TRB V and J templates and then assembled into clonotypes. Expanded or contracted clonotypes were those called significant by both edgeR and NoisET, with noise models trained on biological replicates. For edgeR calls, the thresholds were a false discovery rate-adjusted p below 0.01 and a log2 fold-change of 1. As an exploratory analysis of dynamics, max-normalized trajectories of the 1000 most abundant clonotypes were examined with PCA combined with hierarchical clustering. The CD4 or CD8 phenotype of responding clones was assigned using the separately sequenced CD4+ and CD8+ repertoires. Through fastp at Q25 and MiXCR, TCRdb rebuilt clones from the public reads, retaining in-frame beta chains. Each CDR3 protein appears once, grouped with its most common genes and DNA. These V and J calls are TCRdb output, not the study's own analysis. The sample profile shows some 490,000 distinct CDR3 sequences; about 20% of them were found once. Around 12% of the sample lies in the top ten.

Ficoll-Paque density gradient centrifugation was the method used to isolate PBMCs. The TCR comes from an adult woman who had mild COVID-19 (a few samples of this study predate the infection). The sample titles of this study are shuffled in the database, so cell type and time point are left out; the donor was told from shared clones. Sequences were obtained from PBMCs or a T cell subset sorted from them (not recorded which). Rearrangement joined TRBV14 to TRBJ2-3, with 12 bases aligning to TRBD2. The nucleotide sequence reads as follows: TGTGCCAGCAGCCAAGAAATACTAGCGGGAGGCGCAGATACGCAGTATTTT. Its coded protein is CASSQEILAGGADTQYF.